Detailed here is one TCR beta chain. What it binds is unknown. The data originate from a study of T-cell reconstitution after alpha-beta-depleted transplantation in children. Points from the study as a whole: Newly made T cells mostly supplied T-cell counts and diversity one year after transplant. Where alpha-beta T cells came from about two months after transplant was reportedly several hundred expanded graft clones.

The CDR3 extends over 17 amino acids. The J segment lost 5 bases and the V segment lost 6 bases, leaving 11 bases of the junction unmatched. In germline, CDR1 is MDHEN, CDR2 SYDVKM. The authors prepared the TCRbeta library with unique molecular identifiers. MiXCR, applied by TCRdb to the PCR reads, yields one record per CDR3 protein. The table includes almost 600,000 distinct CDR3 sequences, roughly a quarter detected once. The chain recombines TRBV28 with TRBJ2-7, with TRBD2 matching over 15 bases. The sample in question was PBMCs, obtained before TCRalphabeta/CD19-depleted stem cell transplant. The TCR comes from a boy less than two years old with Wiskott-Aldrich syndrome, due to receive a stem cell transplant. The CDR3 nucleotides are TGTGCCAGCAGCCCAGCCGGGACTAGCGGGAGGTTCAACGAGCAGTACTTC. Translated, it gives CASSPAGTSGRFNEQYF. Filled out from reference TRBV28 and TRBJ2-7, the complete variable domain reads DVKVTQSSRYLVKRTGEKVFLECVQDMDHENMFWYRQDPGLGLRLIYFSYDVKMKEKGDIPEGYSVSREKKERFSLILESASTNQTSMYLCASSPAGTSGRFNEQYFGPGTRLTVT.